The clone carrying this T cell receptor beta chain showed up just a few times. This sample was taken from a study of cytomegalovirus exposure and HLA in healthy donors. V was clipped by 4 bases and J by 1 base, with 4 bases between them. From germline, CDR1 is DFQATT and CDR2 SNEGSKA (reference sequence). The CDR3 runs to 11 residues. The PCR employed 60 Vbeta primers together with 13 Jbeta primers. Only in-frame clones appear in the TCRdb table, and some are missing; sequencing was by immunoSEQ multiplex PCR. Among more than 140,000 clones listed, 82% were seen once. The material sequenced was PBMCs. This receptor was obtained from a woman in her thirties or forties in good health and CMV-seronegative. The chain combines TRBV20-1 with TRBJ1-1; D is unclear. The CDR3 sequence is CSATRNTEAFF. The CDR3 nucleotides are TGCAGTGCTACCCGGAACACTGAAGCTTTCTTT.